This T cell receptor beta chain was sequenced during a study of identical twins. Findings of the study overall: Researchers reported weaker excess twin sharing in beta out-of-frame sequences.

The CDR3 consists of 16 residues. Germline V lookup: CDR1 MDHEN, CDR2 SYDVKM. V was shortened by 4 bases and J by 2 bases, with 18 bases between the two germline ends. This clonotype has only a few counts. Its antigen is still unknown. TCRdb passed the 5' RACE reads through MiXCR, listing each CDR3 protein once. The sample carries a few hundred thousand distinct CDR3 sequences, around 8% recorded once. These data also featured in a second study, about yellow fever vaccine responses in identical twins.

This sequence joins TRBV28 and TRBJ2-7; tentative D call: TRBD1 (6 bases). Sequenced sample: CD8+ T cells sorted from blood. This clonotype was obtained from a woman aged 18-29 years in good health. The CDR3 coding sequence is TGTGCCAGCAGTTACGATACCGGACAGAACGCCTACGAGCAGTACTTC. It translates to CASSYDTGQNAYEQYF.